The present TCR beta chain was sequenced within a study of T-cell reconstitution after alpha-beta-depleted transplantation in children. CDR3 length: 15 amino acids. Germline loops: CDR1 LGHDT, CDR2 YNNKEL (reference sequence). V shed 4 bases and J shed 3 bases, with 12 bases lying between them. Construction of the TCRbeta library involved unique molecular identifiers. TCRdb analysed the PCR reads with MiXCR anew, one entry per CDR3 protein. The sample carries roughly 500,000 distinct CDR3 sequences, roughly 33% recorded once. In this sample, this clonotype turned up a few times. The starting material was PBMCs from the stem cell graft donor, obtained from the stem cell graft. This clonotype was obtained from a human donor who donated a stem cell graft to a child with aplastic anemia. The chain recombines TRBV3-1 with TRBJ2-2; D remains unclear. The CDR3 here is CASSLGLVDTGELFF. For the CDR3, the DNA is TGTGCCAGCAGCCTCGGGCTGGTGGACACCGGGGAGCTGTTTTTT.